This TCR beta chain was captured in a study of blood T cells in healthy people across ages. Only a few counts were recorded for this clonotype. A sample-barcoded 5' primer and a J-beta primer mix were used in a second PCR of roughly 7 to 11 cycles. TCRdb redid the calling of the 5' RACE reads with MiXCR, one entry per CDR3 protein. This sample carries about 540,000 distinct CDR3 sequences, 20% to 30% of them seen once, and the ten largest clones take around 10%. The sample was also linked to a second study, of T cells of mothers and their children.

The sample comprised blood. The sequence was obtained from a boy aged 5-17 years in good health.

The CDR3 loop reads CASSSSANRGLREQYF. CDR3 in DNA: TGTGCCAGCAGTTCCTCCGCTAACAGGGGATTACGCGAGCAGTACTTC. V gene TRBV27 combines with J gene TRBJ2-5, with TRBD1 matching 7 bases. The J call may be wrong; the DNA end is better matched by TRBJ2-7. The CDR3 runs to 16 residues. The germline V gene encodes CDR1 MNHEY and CDR2 SMNVEV (reference sequence).